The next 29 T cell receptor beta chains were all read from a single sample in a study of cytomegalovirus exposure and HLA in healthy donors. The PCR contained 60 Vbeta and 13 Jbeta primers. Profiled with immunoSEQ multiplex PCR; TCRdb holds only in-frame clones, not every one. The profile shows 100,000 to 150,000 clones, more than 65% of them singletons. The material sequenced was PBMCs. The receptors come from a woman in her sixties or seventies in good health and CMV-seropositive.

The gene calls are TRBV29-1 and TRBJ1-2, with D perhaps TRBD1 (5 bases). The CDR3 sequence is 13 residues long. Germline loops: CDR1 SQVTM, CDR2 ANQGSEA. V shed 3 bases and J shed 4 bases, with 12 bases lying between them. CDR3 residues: CSVDAGRVYGYTF. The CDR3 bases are TGCAGCGTTGATGCGGGGCGCGTCTATGGCTACACCTTC.

The CDR3: CASSQTVNSLNTEAFF. Written as DNA, the CDR3 is TGCGCCAGCAGTCAAACCGTAAACAGTTTGAACACTGAAGCTTTCTTT. This chain links TRBV23-1 with TRBJ1-1, with unresolved D. Being an ORF, TRBV23-1 has a function that is uncertain. V was clipped by 2 bases and J by 0 bases, with 13 bases between them. This CDR3 has 16 amino acids.

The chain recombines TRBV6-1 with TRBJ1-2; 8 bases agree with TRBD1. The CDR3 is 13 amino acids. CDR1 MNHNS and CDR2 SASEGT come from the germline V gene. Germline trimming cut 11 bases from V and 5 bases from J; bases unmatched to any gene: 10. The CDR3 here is CAFRQGREYGYTF. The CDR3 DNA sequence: TGTGCCTTCCGACAGGGGAGGGAGTATGGCTACACCTTC.

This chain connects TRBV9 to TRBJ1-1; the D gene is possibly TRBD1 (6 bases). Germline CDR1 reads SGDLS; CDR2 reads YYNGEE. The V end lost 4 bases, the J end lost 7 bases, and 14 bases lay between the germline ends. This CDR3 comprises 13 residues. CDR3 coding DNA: TGTGCCAGCAGCCCGACCCAAGGGGGTGAAGCTTTCTTT. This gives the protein CASSPTQGGEAFF.

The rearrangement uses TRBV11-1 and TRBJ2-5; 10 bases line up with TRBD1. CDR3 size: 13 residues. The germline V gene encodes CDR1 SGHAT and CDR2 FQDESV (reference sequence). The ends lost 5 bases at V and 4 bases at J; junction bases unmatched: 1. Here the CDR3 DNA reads TGTGCCAGCAGCGGACAGGGGGGAGAGACCCAGTACTTC. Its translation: CASSGQGGETQYF.

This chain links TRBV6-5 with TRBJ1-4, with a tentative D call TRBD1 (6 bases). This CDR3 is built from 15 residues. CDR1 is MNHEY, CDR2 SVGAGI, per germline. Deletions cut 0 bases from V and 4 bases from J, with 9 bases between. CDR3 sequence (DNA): TGTGCCAGCAGTTACTCGGGGACACTTAATGAAAAACTGTTTTTT. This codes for CASSYSGTLNEKLFF.

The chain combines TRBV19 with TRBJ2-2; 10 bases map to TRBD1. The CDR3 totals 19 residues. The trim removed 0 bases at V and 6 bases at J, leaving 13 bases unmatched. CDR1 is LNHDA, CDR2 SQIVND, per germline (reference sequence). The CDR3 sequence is CASSIDRFAWTGGSGELFF. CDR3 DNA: TGTGCCAGTAGTATAGATCGTTTTGCGTGGACAGGGGGATCCGGGGAGCTGTTTTTT.

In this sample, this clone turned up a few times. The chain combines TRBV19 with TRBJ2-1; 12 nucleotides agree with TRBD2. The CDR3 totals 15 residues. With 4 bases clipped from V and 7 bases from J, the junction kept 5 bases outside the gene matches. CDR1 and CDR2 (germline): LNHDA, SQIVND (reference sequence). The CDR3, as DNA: TGTGCCAGTAGTAGTCTAGCGGGGGGGAGAAATGAGCAGTTCTTC. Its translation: CASSSLAGGRNEQFF.

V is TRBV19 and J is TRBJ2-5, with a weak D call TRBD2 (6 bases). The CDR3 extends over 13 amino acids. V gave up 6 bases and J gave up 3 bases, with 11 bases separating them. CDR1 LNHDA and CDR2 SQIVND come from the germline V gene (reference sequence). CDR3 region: CASSLWGEETQYF. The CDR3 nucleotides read TGTGCCAGTAGCTTGTGGGGGGAAGAGACCCAGTACTTC.

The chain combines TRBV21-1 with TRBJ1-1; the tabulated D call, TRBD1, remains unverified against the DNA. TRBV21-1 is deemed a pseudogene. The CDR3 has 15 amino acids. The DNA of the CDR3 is TGTGCCAGCAGCACTCGGGACAGGCACCACACTGACGCTTTCTTT. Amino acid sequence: CASSTRDRHHTDAFF.

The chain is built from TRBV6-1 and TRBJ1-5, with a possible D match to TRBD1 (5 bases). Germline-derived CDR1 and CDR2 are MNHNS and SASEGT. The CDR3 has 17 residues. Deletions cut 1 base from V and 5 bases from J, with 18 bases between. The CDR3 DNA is TGTGCCAGCAGTGAAGAAGGCCGCTCCGGGGGGTATCAGCCCCAGCATTTT. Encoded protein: CASSEEGRSGGYQPQHF.

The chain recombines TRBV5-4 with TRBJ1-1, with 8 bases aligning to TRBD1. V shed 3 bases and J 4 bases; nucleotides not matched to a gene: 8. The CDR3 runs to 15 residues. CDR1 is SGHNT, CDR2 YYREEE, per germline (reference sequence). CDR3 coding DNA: TGTGCCAGCAGCTCCAAGGCGACAGGGGCCACTGAAGCTTTCTTT. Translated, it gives CASSSKATGATEAFF.

The chain's CDR3 is CASSEAFGGQAFSYEQYF. CDR3 DNA: TGTGCCAGCAGTGAAGCATTTGGGGGACAGGCCTTCTCCTACGAGCAGTACTTC. The J gene is TRBJ2-7, the V gene TRBV6-1; 8 nucleotides align to TRBD1. The V gene end was trimmed by 0 bases and the J gene end by 0 bases; junction bases not matched to a gene: 10. CDR3 length: 18 amino acids. Germline V gene lookup returns CDR1 MNHNS and CDR2 SASEGT.

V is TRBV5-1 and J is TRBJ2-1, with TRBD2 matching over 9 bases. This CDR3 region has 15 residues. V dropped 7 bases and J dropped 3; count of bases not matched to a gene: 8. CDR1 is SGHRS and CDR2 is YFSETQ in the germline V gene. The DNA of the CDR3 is TGCGCCAGCGGTAGGTCTAGCGGGGACTACAATGAGCAGTTCTTC. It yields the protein CASGRSSGDYNEQFF.

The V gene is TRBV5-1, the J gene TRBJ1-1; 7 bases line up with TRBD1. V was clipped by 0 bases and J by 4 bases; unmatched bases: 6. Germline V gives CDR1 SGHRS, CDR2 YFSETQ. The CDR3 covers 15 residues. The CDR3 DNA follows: TGCGCCAGCAGCTTGGTGTCAGGGGGTACCACTGAAGCTTTCTTT. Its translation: CASSLVSGGTTEAFF.

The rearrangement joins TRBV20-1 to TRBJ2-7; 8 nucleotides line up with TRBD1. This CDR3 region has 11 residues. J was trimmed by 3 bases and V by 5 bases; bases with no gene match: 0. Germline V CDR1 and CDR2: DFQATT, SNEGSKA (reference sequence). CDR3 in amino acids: CSAGQGYEQYF. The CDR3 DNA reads TGCAGTGCTGGACAGGGCTACGAGCAGTACTTC.

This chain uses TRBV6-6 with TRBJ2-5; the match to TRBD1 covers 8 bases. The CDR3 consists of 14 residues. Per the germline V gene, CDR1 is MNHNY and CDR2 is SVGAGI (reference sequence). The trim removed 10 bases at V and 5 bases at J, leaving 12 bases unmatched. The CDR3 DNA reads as TGTGCCACCTCTAGCAGGGGGCGTATGGAGACCCAGTACTTC. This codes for CATSSRGRMETQYF.

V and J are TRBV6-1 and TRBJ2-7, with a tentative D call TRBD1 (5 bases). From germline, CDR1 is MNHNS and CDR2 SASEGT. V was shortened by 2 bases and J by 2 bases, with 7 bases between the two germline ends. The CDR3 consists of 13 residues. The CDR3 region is CASSERQTYEQYF. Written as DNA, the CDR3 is TGTGCCAGCAGTGAACGACAGACCTACGAGCAGTACTTC.

The CDR3 spells CASSPRGSNEKLFF. The CDR3 DNA follows: TGTGCCAGCAGCCCCAGGGGGTCCAATGAAAAACTGTTTTTT. The rearrangement links TRBV5-4 to TRBJ1-4; TRBD1 matches 7 bases. V lost 4 bases, J lost 5 bases, and 5 bases stayed unmatched. Germline loops: CDR1 SGHNT, CDR2 YYREEE (reference sequence). The CDR3 consists of 14 residues.

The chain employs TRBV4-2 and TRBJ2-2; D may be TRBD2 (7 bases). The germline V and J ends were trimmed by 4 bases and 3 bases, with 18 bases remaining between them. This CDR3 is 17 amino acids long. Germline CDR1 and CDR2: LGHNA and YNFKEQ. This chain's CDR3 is CASSPGAGAKDTGELFF. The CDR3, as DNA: TGTGCCAGCAGCCCCGGGGCGGGGGCCAAGGACACCGGGGAGCTGTTTTTT.

The CDR3 DNA reads TGCGCCAGCAGCCAAGGGGCCGGGGGTCTCCACAATGAGCAGTTCTTC. It translates to CASSQGAGGLHNEQFF. The J gene is TRBJ2-1, the V gene TRBV4-1; TRBD2 might be the D (6 bases). The CDR3 runs to 16 residues. Between the trimmed V and J ends, which lost 1 base and 5 bases, there was a span of 15 bases. Germline V gene data show CDR1 as MGHRA and CDR2 as YSYEKL.

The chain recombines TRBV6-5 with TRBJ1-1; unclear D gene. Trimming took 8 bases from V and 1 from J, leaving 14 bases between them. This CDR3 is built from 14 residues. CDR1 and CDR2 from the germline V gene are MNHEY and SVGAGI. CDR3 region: CASGRDVGNTEAFF. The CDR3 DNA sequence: TGTGCCAGCGGCCGGGATGTCGGGAACACTGAAGCTTTCTTT.

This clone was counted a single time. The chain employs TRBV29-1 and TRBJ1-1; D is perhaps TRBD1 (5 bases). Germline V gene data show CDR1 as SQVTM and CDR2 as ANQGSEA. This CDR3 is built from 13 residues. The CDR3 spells CRGTGGGNTEAFF. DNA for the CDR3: TGCAGGGGGACCGGGGGAGGGAACACTGAAGCTTTCTTT.

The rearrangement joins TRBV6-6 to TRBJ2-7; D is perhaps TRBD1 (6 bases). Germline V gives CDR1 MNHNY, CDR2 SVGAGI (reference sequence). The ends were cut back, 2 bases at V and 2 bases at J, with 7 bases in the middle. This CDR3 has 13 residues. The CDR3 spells CASSYQGTYEQYF. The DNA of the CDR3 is TGTGCCAGCAGTTACCAGGGGACCTACGAGCAGTACTTC.

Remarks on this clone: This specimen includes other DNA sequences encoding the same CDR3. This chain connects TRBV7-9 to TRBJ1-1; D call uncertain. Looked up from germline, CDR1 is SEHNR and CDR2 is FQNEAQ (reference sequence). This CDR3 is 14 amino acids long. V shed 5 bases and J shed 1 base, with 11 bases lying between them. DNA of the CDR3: TGTGCCAGCAGCCCCACGACGGGGAACACTGAAGCTTTCTTT. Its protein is CASSPTTGNTEAFF. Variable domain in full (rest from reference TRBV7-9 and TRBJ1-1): DTGVSQNPRHKITKRGQNVTFRCDPISEHNRLYWYRQTLGQGPEFLTYFQNEAQLEKSRLLSDRFSAERPKGSFSTLEIQRTEQGDSAMYLCASSPTTGNTEAFFGQGTRLTVV.

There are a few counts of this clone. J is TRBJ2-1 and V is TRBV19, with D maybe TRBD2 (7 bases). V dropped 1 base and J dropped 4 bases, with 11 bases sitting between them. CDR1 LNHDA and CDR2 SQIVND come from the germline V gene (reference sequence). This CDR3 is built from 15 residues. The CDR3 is CASSIGGGGYNEQFF. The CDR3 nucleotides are TGTGCCAGTAGTATAGGGGGGGGCGGTTACAATGAGCAGTTCTTC.

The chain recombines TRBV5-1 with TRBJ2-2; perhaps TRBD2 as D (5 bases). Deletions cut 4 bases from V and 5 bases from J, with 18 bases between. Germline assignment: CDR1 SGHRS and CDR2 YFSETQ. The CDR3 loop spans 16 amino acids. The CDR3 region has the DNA TGCGCCAGCAGCCCCCTAGCCGGCGGTGGGACCGGGGAGCTGTTTTTT. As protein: CASSPLAGGGTGELFF.

The CDR3, as DNA: TGTGCCACCAGCAGAGATAGCCTCAGCGGGGGGGGAACCTACAATGAGCAGTTCTTC. Translation gives CATSRDSLSGGGTYNEQFF. The chain has TRBV15 and TRBJ2-1, with TRBD2 identical over 10 bases. There are 19 residues in the CDR3. Looked up from germline, CDR1 is LNHNV and CDR2 is YYDKDF (reference sequence). With V trimmed by 0 bases and J by 2 bases, 10 bases remained unmatched.

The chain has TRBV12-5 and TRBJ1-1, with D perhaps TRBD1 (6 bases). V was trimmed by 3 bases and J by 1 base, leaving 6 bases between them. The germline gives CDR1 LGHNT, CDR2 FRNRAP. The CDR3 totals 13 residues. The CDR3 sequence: CASGLQGNTEAFF. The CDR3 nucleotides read TGTGCTAGTGGTTTACAGGGGAACACTGAAGCTTTCTTT.